These 13 T cell receptor beta chains share one sample of origin, sequenced in a study of OX40 agonist ivuxolimab in advanced cancers. TCRdb's table, derived via immunoSEQ multiplex PCR, lists solely in-frame clones and lacks some. The table has roughly 74,000 clones, about 90% seen once; the top ten hold around 0.56%. Here the sequenced sample was CD4+ or CD8+ T cells sorted from blood, taken in a trial of the OX40 agonist ivuxolimab. These receptors came from an adult with an advanced solid tumor such as melanoma, head and neck, liver or kidney cancer.

V and J are TRBV30 and TRBJ1-1, with 7 bases fitting TRBD1. Germline lookup yields CDR1 GTSNPN and CDR2 SVGIG (reference sequence). The CDR3 extends over 13 amino acids. Trimming took 5 bases from V and 4 from J; bases not matched to a gene: 7. The chain's CDR3 is CAWGRDSPTEAFF. Written as DNA, the CDR3 is TGTGCCTGGGGCCGGGACAGCCCCACTGAAGCTTTCTTT.

The gene calls are TRBV14 and TRBJ2-2; no reliable D call. The CDR3 covers 17 residues. V was shortened by 1 base and J by 2 bases, with 14 bases between the two germline ends. Looked up from germline, CDR1 is SGHDN and CDR2 is FVKESK. The CDR3 sequence: CASSQVKGPGNTGELFF. Here the CDR3 DNA reads TGTGCCAGCAGCCAAGTCAAGGGCCCCGGAAACACCGGGGAGCTGTTTTTT.

This chain links TRBV18 with TRBJ2-1; a weak D match, TRBD1 (8 bases). V lost 2 bases to trimming and J lost 13 bases, with 18 bases between them. This CDR3 comprises 14 residues. The germline V gene has CDR1 KGHSH and CDR2 LQKENI. CDR3: CASSPGQGGEVQFF. The CDR3 DNA is TGTGCCAGCTCACCAGGACAGGGAGGGGAGGTTCAGTTCTTC.

This chain connects TRBV11-2 to TRBJ1-3; 11 nucleotides line up with TRBD1. The CDR3 sequence is 17 residues long. After removal of 7 bases from V and 0 bases from J, the junction contained 8 bases not matched to a gene. The V gene's germline CDR1 is SGHAT and CDR2 FQNNGV. This chain's CDR3 is CASNRGTGGGSGNTIYF. In nucleotides, the CDR3 is TGTGCCAGCAACAGGGGGACAGGGGGAGGCTCTGGAAACACCATATATTTT.

This chain uses TRBV2 with TRBJ1-6; D remains unclear. The CDR3 consists of 15 residues. Germline-derived CDR1 and CDR2 are SNHLY and FYNNEI. V was trimmed by 1 base and J by 4 bases, leaving 8 bases between them. For the CDR3, the DNA is TGTGCCAGCAGTGAAGTTGCGGTGTATAATTCACCCCTCCACTTT. This encodes CASSEVAVYNSPLHF.

This clone was seen once. The chain recombines TRBV18 with TRBJ1-2, with unresolved D. The CDR3 is made up of 14 amino acids. Germline CDR1 is KGHSH and CDR2 is LQKENI. Deletions cut 2 bases from V and 4 bases from J, with 11 bases between. The CDR3 bases are TGTGCCAGCTCACCATCAGATATTTCCTATGGCTACACCTTC. Translated, it gives CASSPSDISYGYTF.

The chain combines TRBV21-1 with TRBJ2-1; TRBD2 is taken as the D call from the table, unchecked against the DNA. TRBV21-1 is a pseudogene locus. The CDR3 loop spans 17 amino acids. CDR3 in DNA: TGTGCCAGCAGCAATGCCGGGACTAGCGGGAGGTACAATGAGCAGTTCTTC. It is translated as CASSNAGTSGRYNEQFF.

The chain uses TRBV7-9 and TRBJ2-7; no firm D call. CDR3 length: 13 residues. The germline V and J ends were trimmed by 0 bases and 5 bases, with 8 bases remaining between them. Germline V gene lookup returns CDR1 SEHNR and CDR2 FQNEAQ (reference sequence). The CDR3 nucleotides are TGTGCCAGCAGCTTAGCCGGTCCTAACGAGCAGTACTTC. It specifies CASSLAGPNEQYF. The full variable domain, in which reference TRBV7-9 and TRBJ2-7 provide the parts outside the CDR3, is DTGVSQNPRHKITKRGQNVTFRCDPISEHNRLYWYRQTLGQGPEFLTYFQNEAQLEKSRLLSDRFSAERPKGSFSTLEIQRTEQGDSAMYLCASSLAGPNEQYFGPGTRLTVT.

This clone is a singleton in its sample. The rearrangement uses TRBV6-4 and TRBJ2-3; D uncertain. Germline CDR1 MRHNA, CDR2 SNTAGT. V was trimmed by 3 bases and J by 0 bases, leaving 7 bases between them. This CDR3 is built from 14 residues. CDR3 DNA sequence: TGTGCCAGCAGTGATAGCTTCAGCACAGATACGCAGTATTTT. It is translated as CASSDSFSTDTQYF.

V gene TRBV28 combines with J gene TRBJ1-6; no reliable D call. Per the germline V gene, CDR1 is MDHEN and CDR2 is SYDVKM. Trimming cost V 6 bases and J 7 bases, with 16 bases left between them. The CDR3 consists of 15 residues. CDR3 in DNA: TGTGCCAGCAGACCCCATGCCGGCTACAATTCACCCCTCCACTTT. It is translated as CASRPHAGYNSPLHF.

The chain couples TRBV6-6 to TRBJ2-4, with 9 bases that match TRBD1. Germline values: CDR1 MNHNY, CDR2 SVGAGI (reference sequence). The trim removed 2 bases at V and 5 bases at J, leaving 4 bases unmatched. The CDR3 length is 15 residues. The CDR3 region has the DNA TGTGCCAGCAGTTACGGGACAGGGACACAAAACATTCAGTACTTC. Translation gives CASSYGTGTQNIQYF.

The chain employs TRBV28 and TRBJ1-2; 8 nucleotides agree with TRBD1. V lost 2 bases and J lost 2; bases outside the gene matches: 4. Germline CDR1 is MDHEN and CDR2 is SYDVKM. CDR3 length: 15 residues. In nucleotides, the CDR3 is TGTGCCAGCAGTTTAAGCGGACAGGGAAACTATGGCTACACCTTC. It is translated as CASSLSGQGNYGYTF.

J is TRBJ1-2 and V is TRBV5-1; D gene uncertain. This CDR3 has 13 amino acids. Germline values: CDR1 SGHRS, CDR2 YFSETQ. V gave up 3 bases and J gave up 4 bases, with 10 bases separating them. The CDR3: CASSSSASYGYTF. CDR3 sequence (DNA): TGCGCCAGCAGCTCCAGCGCATCCTATGGCTACACCTTC.